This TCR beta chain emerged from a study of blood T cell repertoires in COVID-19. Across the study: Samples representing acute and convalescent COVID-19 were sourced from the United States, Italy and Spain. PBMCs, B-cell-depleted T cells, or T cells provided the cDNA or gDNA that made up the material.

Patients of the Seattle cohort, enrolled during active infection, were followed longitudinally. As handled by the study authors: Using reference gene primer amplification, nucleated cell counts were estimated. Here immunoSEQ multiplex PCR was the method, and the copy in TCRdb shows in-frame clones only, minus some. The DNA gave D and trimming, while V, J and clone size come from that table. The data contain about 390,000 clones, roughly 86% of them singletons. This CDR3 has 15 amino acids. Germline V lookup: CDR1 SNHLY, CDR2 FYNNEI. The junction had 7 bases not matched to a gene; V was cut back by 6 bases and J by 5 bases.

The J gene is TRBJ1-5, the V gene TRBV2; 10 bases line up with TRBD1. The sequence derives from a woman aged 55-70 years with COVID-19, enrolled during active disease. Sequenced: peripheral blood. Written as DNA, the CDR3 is TGTGCCAGCAGGAAGGGACAGGGGTCCGATCAGCCCCAGCATTTT. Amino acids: CASRKGQGSDQPQHF.